A single sample gave rise to the 8 T cell receptor beta chains below, sequenced in a study of human T cells and chemical hapten exposure. Time point defined: pre-sensitization, week 0. Treatment given: therapeutic diphenylcyclopropenone sensitization with weekly scalp DPC. TCRdb reanalysed the RACE reads using MiXCR and keeps one entry per CDR3 protein. The table records a few hundred thousand distinct CDR3 sequences, approximately 5.8% of them present only once. The material was whole blood, obtained in connection with sensitization to the hapten diphenylcyclopropenone (DPC). These receptor sequences come from a young woman with alopecia areata. Some clones in this sample may be carry-over from other donors' samples.

This chain connects TRBV5-1 to TRBJ2-1, with 7 bases lining up with TRBD2. With 5 bases clipped from V and 8 bases from J, the junction kept 13 bases outside the gene matches. This CDR3 is built from 15 residues. The germline CDR1 and CDR2 sequences are SGHRS and YFSETQ. This CDR3 is CASRKPGLPIHEQFF. The CDR3 region has the DNA TGCGCCAGCAGGAAGCCGGGACTACCGATCCATGAGCAGTTCTTC.

The V and J genes are TRBV5-1 and TRBJ2-2; D is undetermined. Trimming took 0 bases from V and 4 from J, leaving 13 bases between them. Germline lookup yields CDR1 SGHRS and CDR2 YFSETQ. The CDR3 runs to 16 residues. The CDR3: CASSLGQSSGTGELFF. In nucleotides, the CDR3 is TGCGCCAGCAGCTTGGGGCAGTCAAGTGGCACCGGGGAGCTGTTTTTT.

This clonotype was counted many times. This chain joins TRBV3-1 and TRBJ2-7; D might be TRBD2 (5 bases). The CDR3 has 15 amino acids. CDR1 is LGHDT, CDR2 YNNKEL, per germline (reference sequence). Trimming removed 0 bases from V and 1 base from J, with 10 bases in between. This chain's CDR3 is CASSQDVATSYEQYF. CDR3 in DNA: TGTGCCAGCAGCCAAGACGTAGCGACGTCCTACGAGCAGTACTTC.

In this sample, this clonotype turned up a few times. The chain uses TRBV20-1 and TRBJ1-3, with 9 bases identical to TRBD1. Germline CDR1 and CDR2: DFQATT and SNEGSKA (reference sequence). The J segment lost 4 bases and the V segment lost 6 bases, leaving 10 bases of the junction unmatched. The CDR3 has 15 amino acids. The CDR3 bases are TGCAGTGCGAAACGACAGGGGGGCGACGGAAACACCATATATTTT. Encoded protein: CSAKRQGGDGNTIYF.

This clonotype was seen repeatedly, ten times or more. This rearrangement joins TRBV7-2 to TRBJ1-1, with 7 bases fitting TRBD1. There are 14 residues in the CDR3. CDR1 SGHTA and CDR2 FQGNSA come from the germline V gene. The V and J ends lost 4 bases and 4 bases, in that order; junction bases with no gene match: 6. The CDR3 DNA follows: TGTGCCAGCAGCTCTCACAGGGGAGGCACTGAAGCTTTCTTT. This codes for CASSSHRGGTEAFF.

The chain links TRBV18 to TRBJ1-1; 8 bases map to TRBD1. Trimming removed 4 bases from V and 5 bases from J; junction bases left unmatched: 9. CDR3 length equals 15 residues. Germline loops: CDR1 KGHSH, CDR2 LQKENI. For the CDR3, the DNA is TGTGCCAGCTCACAGACAGGGGCCCGGAGGACTGAAGCTTTCTTT. Its protein product is CASSQTGARRTEAFF.

The chain links TRBV5-1 to TRBJ2-7; 8 positions match TRBD1. The CDR3 consists of 16 residues. Looked up from germline, CDR1 is SGHRS and CDR2 is YFSETQ. With V trimmed by 0 bases and J by 1 base, 6 bases remained unmatched. CDR3 amino acids: CASSLGTGRSSYEQYF. As DNA, the CDR3 is TGCGCCAGCAGCTTGGGGACAGGGCGGTCGTCCTACGAGCAGTACTTC. Supplemented by reference TRBV5-1 and TRBJ2-7, the full variable domain reads KAGVTQTPRYLIKTRGQQVTLSCSPISGHRSVSWYQQTPGQGLQFLFEYFSETQRNKGNFPGRFSGRQFSNSRSEMNVSTLELGDSALYLCASSLGTGRSSYEQYFGPGTRLTVT.

This clonotype was observed many times. This sequence joins TRBV5-1 and TRBJ2-1; TRBD2 agrees at 11 bases. CDR3 length equals 16 residues. With 4 bases clipped from V and 4 bases from J, the junction kept 7 bases outside the gene matches. Germline lookup yields CDR1 SGHRS and CDR2 YFSETQ. The CDR3 reads CASSPLAGGEYNEQFF. CDR3 sequence (DNA): TGCGCCAGCAGCCCCCTAGCGGGGGGCGAGTACAATGAGCAGTTCTTC.